This passage covers 32 T cell receptor beta chains from one sample sequenced in a study of T cell responses to AZD1222 COVID-19 vaccine. Libraries were prepared by immunoSEQ multiplex PCR; TCRdb keeps only in-frame clonotypes and omits some of them. The data contain just over 150,000 clones, about 87% of them singletons. The sample consisted of peripheral blood, taken 28 days after the second AZD1222 dose. These receptor sequences come from an adult who received the AZD1222 COVID-19 vaccine.

Comment on this clone: Other DNA sequences within the sample encode an identical CDR3. The chain uses TRBV6-5 and TRBJ1-1; 8 bases agree with TRBD1. This CDR3 comprises 14 residues. CDR1 is MNHEY, CDR2 SVGAGI, per germline. Trimming at V came to 5 bases and at J to 0 bases, leaving 2 bases not matched to a gene. The CDR3 nucleotides are TGTGCCAGCAGTCTGGACAGGGTGAACACTGAAGCTTTCTTT. This translates into CASSLDRVNTEAFF.

The V call is TRBV3-1 (or the pseudogene TRBV3-2), the J call TRBJ2-7, with 9 bases that match TRBD1. The CDR3 runs to 15 residues. Trimming cost V 4 bases and J 2 bases; bases outside gene matches: 6. CDR1 and CDR2 (germline): LGHDT, YNNKEL (reference sequence). The CDR3 reads CASSRGQGLTYEQYF. The CDR3 coding sequence is TGTGCCAGCAGCCGTGGACAGGGGTTAACCTACGAGCAGTACTTC.

The CDR3 is CASSSGLKNTEAFF. CDR3 in DNA: TGTGCCAGCAGCTCGGGACTGAAGAACACTGAAGCTTTCTTT. V is TRBV5-4 and J is TRBJ1-1; a possible D gene is TRBD1 (5 bases). V shed 3 bases and J shed 1 base, with 10 bases lying between them. CDR1 is SGHNT and CDR2 is YYREEE in the germline V gene (reference sequence). The CDR3 length is 14 residues.

Only one count was recorded for this clone. This chain uses TRBV12-3 or TRBV12-4 with TRBJ2-1, with D perhaps matching TRBD2 (6 bases). The CDR3 runs to 12 residues. V was trimmed by 8 bases and J by 8 bases, leaving 13 bases between them. Written as DNA, the CDR3 is TGTGCCAGCTTGGGACTCACGGATGAGCAGTTCTTC. Its translation is CASLGLTDEQFF.

The rearrangement uses TRBV6-6 and TRBJ2-7, with D maybe TRBD1 (6 bases). CDR1 MNHNY and CDR2 SVGAGI come from the germline V gene (reference sequence). This CDR3 spans 14 amino acids. V was clipped by 4 bases and J by 7 bases, with 17 bases between them. CDR3 sequence (DNA): TGTGCCAGCAGTTTTGAACGGACAGCCGGGGAGCAGTACTTC. Its translation is CASSFERTAGEQYF.

The chain joins TRBV24-1 to TRBJ2-1, with 7 bases that match TRBD1. Trimming took 4 bases from V and 5 from J; bases not matched to a gene: 4. The CDR3 has 14 amino acids. Germline values: CDR1 KGHDR, CDR2 SFDVKD. The CDR3 DNA sequence: TGTGCCACCAGTGACCCCGGGACAGACAATGAGCAGTTCTTC. As protein: CATSDPGTDNEQFF.

The gene calls are TRBV7-2 and TRBJ1-4, with 9 bases lining up with TRBD1. Unmatched junction bases numbered 12, after V lost 3 bases and J lost 10 bases. CDR3 length equals 16 residues. Germline CDR1 is SGHTA and CDR2 is FQGNSA. CDR3 DNA sequence: TGTGCCAGCAGCTTCACAGGGGGCGCAGTGAAAGGAAAACTGTTTTTT. It yields the protein CASSFTGGAVKGKLFF.

J is TRBJ2-2 and V is TRBV30; D is undetermined. Germline CDR1 is GTSNPN and CDR2 is SVGIG (reference sequence). The CDR3 sequence is 13 residues long. With 0 bases removed from V and 5 bases from J, the gap between germline ends came to 7 bases. The CDR3 sequence is CAWSVLGTGELFF. CDR3 coding DNA: TGTGCCTGGAGTGTACTGGGGACCGGGGAGCTGTTTTTT. Looking up the rest from reference TRBV30 and TRBJ2-2 gives the full variable domain: SQTIHQWPATLVQPVGSPLSLECTVEGTSNPNLYWYRQAAGRGLQLLFYSVGIGQISSEVPQNLSASRPQDRQFILSSKKLLLSDSGFYLCAWSVLGTGELFFGEGSRLTVL.

This clone was observed a few times. The chain links TRBV15 to TRBJ2-7, with TRBD1 matching 11 bases. The CDR3 covers 16 residues. With 0 bases clipped from V and 6 bases from J, the junction kept 7 bases outside the gene matches. From germline, CDR1 is LNHNV and CDR2 YYDKDF (reference sequence). CDR3 protein: CATSRDWTGGFAEQYF. In nucleotides, the CDR3 is TGTGCCACCAGCAGAGATTGGACAGGGGGCTTCGCCGAGCAGTACTTC.

The chain has TRBV11-2 and TRBJ2-1; 9 nucleotides align to TRBD2. CDR1 and CDR2 (germline): SGHAT, FQNNGV. Trimming cost V 4 bases and J 5 bases; bases outside gene matches: 6. This CDR3 region has 15 residues. For the CDR3, the DNA is TGTGCCAGCAGCTGGGCTAGCGGGACCCACAATGAGCAGTTCTTC. This codes for CASSWASGTHNEQFF.

This chain links TRBV7-9 with TRBJ2-2; 10 nucleotides align to TRBD2. This CDR3 has 15 residues. CDR1 is SEHNR, CDR2 FQNEAQ, per germline (reference sequence). The junction had 7 bases not matched to a gene; V was cut back by 7 bases and J by 5 bases. This CDR3 is CASTWLAGGTGELFF. CDR3 bases: TGTGCCAGCACATGGTTAGCGGGAGGAACCGGGGAGCTGTTTTTT.

This clone appeared a few times. The rearrangement joins TRBV5-1 to TRBJ2-7, with a tentative D call TRBD1 (6 bases). The germline V gene has CDR1 SGHRS and CDR2 YFSETQ. The V and J ends lost 4 bases and 6 bases respectively, with 11 bases between them. This CDR3 has 12 amino acids. As DNA, the CDR3 is TGCGCCAGCAGCCAGCCACAGGGCGAGCAGTACTTC. Translation: CASSQPQGEQYF.

The V and J genes are TRBV7-9 and TRBJ1-6, with TRBD1 identical over 8 bases. The germline gives CDR1 SEHNR, CDR2 FQNEAQ (reference sequence). CDR3 length equals 16 residues. V trimming: 5 bases; J trimming: 4 bases; junction bases outside the gene matches: 7. CDR3 nucleotides: TGTGCCAGCAGCCACGGACAGGGCGGATATAATTCACCCCTCCACTTT. This encodes CASSHGQGGYNSPLHF.

The chain has TRBV7-9 and TRBJ1-4; 9 nucleotides align to TRBD1. The V gene end was trimmed by 5 bases and the J gene end by 6 bases; junction bases not matched to a gene: 4. Germline CDR1 reads SEHNR; CDR2 reads FQNEAQ (reference sequence). The CDR3 runs to 14 residues. Here the CDR3 DNA reads TGTGCCAGCAGCCGGGACAGGGCGGATGAAAAACTGTTTTTT. Translated: CASSRDRADEKLFF.

This rearrangement joins TRBV25-1 to TRBJ2-2, with unresolved D. The CDR3 spans 14 residues. Trimming took off 4 bases at V and 7 bases at J, with 13 bases between the two ends. Germline V gives CDR1 MGHDK, CDR2 SYGVNS. CDR3 nucleotides: TGTGCCAGCAGTGGGGCAGGAACAGTCGGGGAGCTGTTTTTT. It codes for CASSGAGTVGELFF.

V and J are TRBV27 and TRBJ1-2, with no clear D. CDR3 length equals 13 residues. V lost 3 bases to trimming and J lost 8 bases, with 13 bases between them. CDR1 is MNHEY, CDR2 SMNVEV, per germline (reference sequence). Written as DNA, the CDR3 is TGTGCCAGCAGTTTGAATTGGAGAAAAGGCTACACCTTC. The encoded protein is CASSLNWRKGYTF.

CDR3 residues: CASSQDEDLWGYTF. The CDR3 DNA follows: TGTGCCAGCAGCCAAGATGAGGACCTATGGGGCTACACCTTC. V is TRBV14 and J is TRBJ1-2; D unresolved. The germline V gene encodes CDR1 SGHDN and CDR2 FVKESK. The CDR3 contains 14 residues. Trimming left V 0 bases short and J 8 bases short, with 13 bases between.

The V gene is TRBV2, the J gene TRBJ2-2, with 9 bases matching TRBD2. V gave up 3 bases and J gave up 4 bases; unmatched junction bases: 3. Germline V gives CDR1 SNHLY, CDR2 FYNNEI. This CDR3 contains 15 residues. The CDR3 loop is CASSEGGRVTGELFF. The DNA of the CDR3 is TGTGCCAGCAGTGAGGGCGGGAGGGTCACCGGGGAGCTGTTTTTT.

V and J are TRBV2 and TRBJ2-7, with D possibly called TRBD1 or TRBD2 (6 bases each). V was pared by 7 bases and J by 3 bases, with 13 bases between. The CDR3 has 13 residues. Germline V gene data show CDR1 as SNHLY and CDR2 as FYNNEI. The DNA of the CDR3 is TGTGCCAGCACCACAGGAGGGGGCTACGAGCAGTACTTC. This encodes CASTTGGGYEQYF.

The gene calls are TRBV3-1 (or the pseudogene TRBV3-2) and TRBJ2-3, with TRBD2 as a possible D gene (7 bases). The CDR3 contains 16 residues. V lost 1 base to trimming and J lost 1 base, with 12 bases between them. CDR1 and CDR2 (germline): LGHDT, YNNKEL (reference sequence). CDR3 nucleotide sequence: TGTGCCAGCAGCCAAGGGGGGGGCGCCCGCACAGATACGCAGTATTTT. This gives the protein CASSQGGGARTDTQYF.

This rearrangement joins TRBV30 to TRBJ2-5; TRBD2 matches 7 bases. The CDR3 runs to 11 residues. The junction had 0 bases not matched to a gene; V was cut back by 1 base and J by 7 bases. CDR1 is GTSNPN, CDR2 SVGIG, per germline (reference sequence). CDR3 sequence reads: CAWSGGGTQYF. The CDR3 DNA reads TGTGCCTGGAGTGGCGGGGGGACCCAGTACTTC. The entire variable domain, with the rest obtained from reference TRBV30 and TRBJ2-5, is as follows: SQTIHQWPATLVQPVGSPLSLECTVEGTSNPNLYWYRQAAGRGLQLLFYSVGIGQISSEVPQNLSASRPQDRQFILSSKKLLLSDSGFYLCAWSGGGTQYFGPGTRLLVL.

V usage is TRBV6-2 or TRBV6-3 and J usage is TRBJ2-7; 10 bases are shared with TRBD2. V shed 5 bases, J shed 0 bases, and the junction held 7 bases outside the gene matches. The germline CDR1 and CDR2 sequences are MNHEY and SVGEGT. CDR3 size: 16 residues. The CDR3 sequence is CASSASRTSGSYEQYF. In nucleotides, the CDR3 is TGTGCCAGCAGTGCCTCCAGGACTAGCGGCTCCTACGAGCAGTACTTC.

The chain uses TRBV19 and TRBJ2-3, with D hard to call. The V gene's germline CDR1 is LNHDA and CDR2 SQIVND (reference sequence). CDR3 length: 13 residues. The V end was cut by 3 bases, the J end by 4 bases, with 8 bases between. CDR3 residues: CASSMIGSDTQYF. The CDR3 nucleotides are TGTGCCAGTAGTATGATAGGGTCAGATACGCAGTATTTT.

The chain recombines TRBV28 with TRBJ1-3; 8 bases agree with TRBD1. V shed 8 bases, J shed 1 base, and the junction held 7 bases outside the gene matches. The CDR3 sequence is 15 residues long. Germline CDR1 and CDR2: MDHEN and SYDVKM. The CDR3 region is CASGGQGRSGNTIYF. The CDR3 bases are TGTGCCAGCGGTGGACAGGGAAGGTCTGGAAACACCATATATTTT.

The V and J genes are TRBV7-2 and TRBJ2-2; D unclear. Germline V lookup: CDR1 SGHTA, CDR2 FQGNSA. This CDR3 region has 13 residues. V shed 7 bases and J shed 5 bases, with 11 bases lying between them. The CDR3 bases are TGTGCCAGCAATTGGAGAGTTACCGGGGAGCTGTTTTTT. Translated, it gives CASNWRVTGELFF.

The rearrangement uses TRBV19 and TRBJ1-5; D is undetermined. Trimming took off 0 bases at V and 3 bases at J, with 6 bases between the two ends. The CDR3 has 14 amino acids. Germline values: CDR1 LNHDA, CDR2 SQIVND (reference sequence). CDR3 protein: CASSIENDNQPQHF. Written as DNA, the CDR3 is TGTGCCAGTAGTATAGAGAACGACAATCAGCCCCAGCATTTT.

This chain connects TRBV7-2 to TRBJ2-1; D might be TRBD1 (5 bases). From germline, CDR1 is SGHTA and CDR2 FQGNSA. This CDR3 has 15 amino acids. V was clipped by 4 bases and J by 0 bases, with 10 bases between them. CDR3 loop: CASSSQGGSYNEQFF. The DNA of the CDR3 is TGTGCCAGCAGCTCGCAGGGTGGCTCCTACAATGAGCAGTTCTTC.

The genes are TRBV5-1 and TRBJ1-1; the match to TRBD1 covers 7 bases. The CDR3 extends over 15 amino acids. Losses at the gene ends were 0 bases for V and 6 bases for J; bases not matched to a gene: 8. CDR1 and CDR2 from the germline V gene are SGHRS and YFSETQ. DNA for the CDR3: TGCGCCAGCAGCTTGGCACAGGGGCGTATACCTGAAGCTTTCTTT. Translation: CASSLAQGRIPEAFF.

The CDR3 here is CASSPGQGFKQFF. CDR3 in DNA: TGTGCCAGCAGCCCGGGACAGGGTTTCAAGCAGTTCTTC. This chain connects TRBV11-2 to TRBJ2-1; 9 bases align to TRBD1. Germline assignment: CDR1 SGHAT and CDR2 FQNNGV. This CDR3 is 13 amino acids long. Trimming took 5 bases from V and 11 from J; bases not matched to a gene: 7. Variable domain in full (rest from reference TRBV11-2 and TRBJ2-1): EAGVAQSPRYKIIEKRQSVAFWCNPISGHATLYWYQQILGQGPKLLIQFQNNGVVDDSQLPKDRFSAERLKGVDSTLKIQPAKLEDSAVYLCASSPGQGFKQFFGPGTRLTVL.

This clone occurred a few times. The chain links TRBV7-3 to TRBJ2-1; 10 bases map to TRBD2. The V gene end was trimmed by 4 bases and the J gene end by 3 bases; junction bases not matched to a gene: 6. The CDR3 runs 16 residues. In germline, CDR1 is SGHTA, CDR2 FQGTGA. The CDR3 loop reads CASSSKASGGYNEQFF. In nucleotides, the CDR3 is TGTGCCAGCAGCTCCAAAGCTAGCGGGGGCTACAATGAGCAGTTCTTC.

V and J are TRBV9 and TRBJ1-5; D is perhaps TRBD1 (6 bases). Germline V gene lookup returns CDR1 SGDLS and CDR2 YYNGEE. The CDR3 spans 17 residues. Trimming stripped 2 bases from V and 5 bases from J, with 20 bases between. Here the CDR3 DNA reads TGTGCCAGCAGCGTGGGCATTCGGGCAGGGGACGATCAGCCCCAGCATTTT. Amino acid sequence: CASSVGIRAGDDQPQHF.

This clone has just one count. The rearrangement links TRBV28 to TRBJ2-1; perhaps TRBD2 as D (5 bases). Germline assignment: CDR1 MDHEN and CDR2 SYDVKM. There are 13 residues in the CDR3. V was pared by 8 bases and J by 4 bases, with 12 bases between. The CDR3 protein is CASRTSTYNEQFF. The DNA of the CDR3 is TGTGCCAGCCGGACTTCTACATACAATGAGCAGTTCTTC.